The rows below give T cell receptor beta chains drawn from one sample of a study of CD8 T cells in Susac syndrome. TCRdb analysed the immunoSEQ multiplex PCR reads with MiXCR anew, one entry per CDR3 protein. The sample holds some 160,000 distinct CDR3 sequences, more than 90% seen once. Sequenced input: CD4+ T cells from PBMCs. The source of these receptors is a human donor with Susac syndrome. The CDR3 runs from the conserved cysteine through the conserved F or W. Each record gives: CDR3 length, D gene, J gene, V gene, CDR3 protein. The D gene is left open where the match is weak.

14	-	TRBJ1-6	TRBV4-1	CASSQDTMDSPLHF
14	-	TRBJ2-7	TRBV15	CATSSQKGSHEQYF
13	-	TRBJ1-5	TRBV7-3	CASSFDSGGPQHF
13	TRBD2	TRBJ2-1	TRBV20-1	CSYLLAGGPEQFF
14	-	TRBJ2-1	TRBV28	CASHAGSSYNEQFF
16	-	TRBJ1-6	TRBV10-3	CAISEEPAEGNSPLHF
12	-	TRBJ2-7	TRBV29-1	CSVAAGAYEQYF
15	TRBD1	TRBJ2-5	TRBV3-1	CASSQVAQGVGTQYF
12	-	TRBJ1-2	TRBV18	CASSQENYGYTF
12	TRBD1	TRBJ1-2	TRBV24-1	CATQQGAGGYTF
15	-	TRBJ2-2	TRBV5-1	CASSGGALTTGELFF
15	TRBD1	TRBJ1-2	TRBV6-5	CASSYTPTGNHGYTF
15	TRBD1	TRBJ2-7	TRBV7-2	CASRYRTGSLYEQYF
13	-	TRBJ2-2	TRBV7-3	CASSRGVTGELFF
15	-	TRBJ2-7	TRBV4-2	CASSQQTVGGYEQYF
15	-	TRBJ2-1	TRBV9	CASSVAVSTNHEQFF
17	TRBD2	TRBJ2-1	TRBV7-2	CASSLVGLAGGYNEQFF
18	-	TRBJ1-5	TRBV30	CAWSGRDGRGPSNQPQHF
13	-	TRBJ1-5	TRBV12-3/TRBV12-4	CASSFRANQPQHF
13	-	TRBJ2-3	TRBV10-3	CAISEGREDTQYF
12	-	TRBJ2-5	TRBV2	CASSALTETQYF
15	-	TRBJ1-2	TRBV25-1	CASSENGASVGGYTF
14	-	TRBJ2-1	TRBV7-9	CASSLLSVKGEQFF
18	-	TRBJ1-5	TRBV6-5	CASSYSWSPGVGNQPQHF
16	TRBD2	TRBJ2-5	TRBV20-1	CSAFPPGLTGGETQYF
12	-	TRBJ2-7	TRBV20-1	CSAAGYSYEQYF
15	-	TRBJ2-3	TRBV20-1	CSANSFSGSTDTQYF
19	-	TRBJ2-6	TRBV7-9	CASSALAGQTSSGANVLTF
12	-	TRBJ1-2	TRBV29-1	CSVDGSTYGYTF
13	-	TRBJ1-1	TRBV5-1	CASSDGMNTEAFF